Below, one T cell receptor (delta chain) is given with its context. The antigen remains undetermined. It is unclear where the CDR3 begins or ends on the DNA, so no DNA is shown, and the CDR3 is as TCRdb lists it. The data are from a study of Vδ1+ human thymocytes. Whole-study findings and limits: Unlike peripheral blood Vdelta1+ controls, thymic delta-chain sequences included around 21% Vdelta2 and few Vdelta3. Many TRG clonotypes were shared between donors; TRD repertoires were essentially private. In the thymus, TRG and TRD repertoires looked highly polyclonal with Gaussian CDR3 lengths.

The sorted cells were CD3+ Vdelta1+ Vdelta2- thymocytes from alphabeta-depleted thymus. Vdelta1+ thymocyte sorts reached between about 98% and 99.6% purity. Sequences come from RNA converted to cDNA by reverse transcription. The CDR3 regions were amplified by multiplex PCR from V-gene primers to a constant-region primer. TCRdb re-called the multiplex PCR reads using CATT. The repertoire includes more than 25,000 delta-chain clones, 7.4% of them detected once, and roughly 0.99% sits in the top ten. The germline V gene has CDR1 NSMFDY and CDR2 ISSIKDK. 28 amino acids form the CDR3, both terminal residues included.

The material sequenced was Vdelta1+ gamma-delta thymocytes from the thymus. As to subset: FACS-sorted CD3+ TCRalphabeta- TCRVdelta1+ TCRVdelta2- thymocytes. This receptor was taken from a girl less than two years old who had congenital heart surgery. There is no J gene call, but TRAV29/DV5 is given as the V gene; TRDD3, the D gene given by the table, was not confirmed from the DNA. The CDR3 sequence: CSVLLCSKRRVPSTTGGYVGEYTDKLIF.